This TCR beta chain was captured by sequencing in a study of shared clonotypes between healthy human individuals (TCRdb year 2020). At the level of the whole study: A couple of women and three men aged 18 to 49 years were included in the cohort. The study deeply sequenced blood TCR repertoires of five healthy adults to estimate repertoire size and the extent of clonotype sharing between individuals. Between about 0.9 and 10 billion PBMCs per donor were obtained by leukapheresis. For each donor, CD4 naive and CD4 memory were each given three plates, CD8 naive was given two plates, and CD8 memory was given one plate. Libraries were prepared and TCR repertoires were sequenced by different laboratories using diverse techniques, in order to increase sequencing depth and limit assay-specific biases. Broad study findings and their caveats: Higher generation probabilities were observed for clonotypes shared by all four sorted-subset donors than for non-shared clonotypes. Larger estimated clonotype richness was generally found for naive subsets than for memory subsets. When several donors were compared, the shared fraction of clonotypes was about 5% for naive CD4, around 3.5% for naive CD8, 2% to 2.5% for memory CD4, and 0.3% to 0.5% for memory CD8. Incomplete sequencing was indicated by rarefaction of sorted-subset datasets, despite the large sequencing depth. Sampling was restricted to blood, and TCR repertoires in tissues likely differ from the TCR repertoires found in blood. Based on pairwise subsampling, the degree of clonotype sharing among donors was expected to be affected by sequencing depth. The small number of donors limited the genetic and exposure-history diversity represented.

In the case of this clone: This clone's antigen is unknown. Within one base of it there is no much larger clone, and no base qualities were kept.

The donors were healthy, HIV-negative adults who had no recently reported acute infections or vaccinations. All donors were Caucasian adults living in Nashville, Tennessee, USA. CD4+ T cells were enriched by magnetic negative selection, after which naive cells were positively selected on CD45RA and the negative fraction was taken as the memory subset. Blood was obtained by leukapheresis, after which PBMCs were separated by Ficoll-Histopaque density gradient centrifugation and cryopreserved in liquid nitrogen vapor phase. Analytical flow cytometry was used to check the purity and quantity of each magnetically sorted T cell population. From each sorted fraction, genomic DNA was isolated and quantified by UV absorbance on a Nanodrop 2000c. Using the deep immunoSEQ assay, TCR CDR3 regions were amplified from genomic DNA by multiplex PCR. Genomic DNA extracted from each cell subset was distributed evenly over all wells of several immunoSEQ 96-well plates, and each plate served as one replicate. For sorted subsets, each replicate PCR was loaded with around 200 ng genomic DNA, equivalent to 30,000 or so T cell genomes. Purified libraries were measured with a Qubit 3.0 fluorometer, size-checked on a Bioanalyzer 2100, and measured again with the KAPA Library Quantification kit. Every immunoSEQ 96-well plate was sequenced on a dedicated single-read 150-cycle Illumina NextSeq 550 flow cell. Regarding the original processing steps: Because the immunoSEQ output included only junctional sequences and no quality scores, the filtering could not be the same as the filtering used for full-length reads. Sequences were annotated with PyIR, a Python wrapper for IgBLAST v1.9, using IMGT germline references to assign V/J genes and CDR3. Reads were filtered out if the reads had weak V/J assignments (E-value above 1e-6), no CDR3, stop codons, out-of-frame junctions, or ambiguous translated residues. V3J clonotypes were defined as sequences sharing an identical inferred V gene, J gene, and CDR3 amino acid sequence. To compute the percentage overlap between repertoires, the number of shared unique clonotypes was divided by the size of the smaller repertoire. RTK rarefaction, the Chao1 estimator, and Recon v2.1 estimates of unobserved clonotypes were used to assess repertoire richness. For all TCRbeta clonotypes obtained by the gDNA method from a few donors, generation probabilities were computed with OLGA. This is the immuneACCESS table as TCRdb keeps it, with only in-frame sequences that have V and J called. A part of the clones is gone; compared with another copy, unresolved V genes explain less than half, and the rest is unexplained. Clone size and V and J calls were adopted from that table, with D and trimming inferred from the DNA. The sample table lists a few million clones, about 92% of them with a count of one. Over 0.12% of the sample is held by the ten biggest clonotypes.

The CDR3 measures 15 amino acids from cysteine to phenylalanine. The DNA shown is the 45-base CDR3, in frame from base 1. CDR1 and CDR2 are read off the germline V gene as MNHEY and SVGAGI. Trimming takes 2 bases off V and 2 bases off J; junction bases not matched to a gene: 6. The chain is made from TRBV6-5 and TRBJ2-7, with TRBD1 identical over 7 junction bases. Material: naive CD4+ T cells sorted from blood. The cell subset or site label, read with the paper, signifies: CD45RA+ positively selected. This clonotype was sampled from a man younger than 35 in good health. The nucleotides read TGTGCCAGCAGTTACCAGTCGGGACAGACCTACGAGCAGTACTTC. This codes for CASSYQSGQTYEQYF.